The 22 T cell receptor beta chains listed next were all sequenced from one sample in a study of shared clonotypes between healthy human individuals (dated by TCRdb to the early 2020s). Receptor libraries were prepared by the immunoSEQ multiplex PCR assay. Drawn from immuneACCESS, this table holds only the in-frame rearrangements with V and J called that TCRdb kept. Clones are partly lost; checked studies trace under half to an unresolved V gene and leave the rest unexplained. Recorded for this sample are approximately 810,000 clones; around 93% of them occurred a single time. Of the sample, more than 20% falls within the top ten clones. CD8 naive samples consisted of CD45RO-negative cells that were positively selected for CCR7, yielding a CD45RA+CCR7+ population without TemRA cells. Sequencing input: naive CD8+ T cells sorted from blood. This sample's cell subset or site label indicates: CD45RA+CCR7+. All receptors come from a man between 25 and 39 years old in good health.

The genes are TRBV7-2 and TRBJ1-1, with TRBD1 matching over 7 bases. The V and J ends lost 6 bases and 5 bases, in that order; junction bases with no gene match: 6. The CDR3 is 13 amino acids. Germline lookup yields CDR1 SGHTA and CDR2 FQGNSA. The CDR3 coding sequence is TGTGCCAGCAGGCTACAGGGGTGGACTGAAGCTTTCTTT. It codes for CASRLQGWTEAFF.

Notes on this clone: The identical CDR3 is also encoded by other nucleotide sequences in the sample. The CDR3 here is CAWSTGTGNQPQHF. CDR3 sequence (DNA): TGTGCCTGGAGCACGGGGACAGGCAATCAGCCCCAGCATTTT. The genes are TRBV30 and TRBJ1-5, with 7 bases identical to TRBD1. Germline CDR1 is GTSNPN and CDR2 is SVGIG (reference sequence). The CDR3 contains 14 residues. The ends lost 3 bases at V and 2 bases at J; junction bases unmatched: 4.

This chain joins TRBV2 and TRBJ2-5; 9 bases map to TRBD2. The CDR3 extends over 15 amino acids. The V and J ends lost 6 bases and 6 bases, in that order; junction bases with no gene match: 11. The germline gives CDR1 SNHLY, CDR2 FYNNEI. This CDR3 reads CASRGREGPRKTQYF. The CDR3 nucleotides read TGTGCCAGCAGGGGGCGGGAGGGCCCTCGAAAGACCCAGTACTTC.

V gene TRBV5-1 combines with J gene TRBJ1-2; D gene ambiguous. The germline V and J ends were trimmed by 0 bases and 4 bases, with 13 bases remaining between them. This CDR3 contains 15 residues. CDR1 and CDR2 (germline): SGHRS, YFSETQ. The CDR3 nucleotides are TGCGCCAGCAGCTTGGAATCGGGTAGTTTCTATGGCTACACCTTC. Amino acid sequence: CASSLESGSFYGYTF.

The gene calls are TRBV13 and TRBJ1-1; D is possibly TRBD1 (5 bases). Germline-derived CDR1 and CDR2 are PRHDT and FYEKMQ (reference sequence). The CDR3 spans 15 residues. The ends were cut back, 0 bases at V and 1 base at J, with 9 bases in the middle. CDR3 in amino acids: CASSLGGQANTEAFF. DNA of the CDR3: TGTGCCAGCAGCTTAGGGGGGCAGGCGAACACTGAAGCTTTCTTT.

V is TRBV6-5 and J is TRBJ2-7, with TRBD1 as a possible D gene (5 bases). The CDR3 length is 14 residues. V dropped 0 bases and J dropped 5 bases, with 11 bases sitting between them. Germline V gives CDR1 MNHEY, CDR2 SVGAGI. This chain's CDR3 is CASSYSQGLDEQYF. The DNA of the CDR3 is TGTGCCAGCAGTTACTCGCAGGGTCTAGACGAGCAGTACTTC.

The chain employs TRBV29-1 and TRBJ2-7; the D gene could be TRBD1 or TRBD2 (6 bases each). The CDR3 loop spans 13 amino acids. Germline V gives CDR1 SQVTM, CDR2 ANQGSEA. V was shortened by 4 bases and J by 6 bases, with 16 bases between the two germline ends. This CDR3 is CSVVEGGGVEQYF. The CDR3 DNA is TGCAGCGTTGTGGAGGGGGGAGGTGTCGAGCAGTACTTC.

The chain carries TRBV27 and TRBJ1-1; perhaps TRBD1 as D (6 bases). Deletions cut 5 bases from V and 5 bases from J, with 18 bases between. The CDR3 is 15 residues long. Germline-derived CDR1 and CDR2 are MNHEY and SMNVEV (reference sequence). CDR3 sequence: CASSPITGRVTEAFF. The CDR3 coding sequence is TGTGCCAGCAGTCCCATAACAGGGCGAGTTACTGAAGCTTTCTTT.

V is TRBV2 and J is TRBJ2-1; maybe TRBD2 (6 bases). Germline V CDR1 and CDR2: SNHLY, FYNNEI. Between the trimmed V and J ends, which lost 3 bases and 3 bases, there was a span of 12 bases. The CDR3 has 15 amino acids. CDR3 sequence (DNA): TGTGCCAGCAGTGAGTCTAGCGCGAGCTACAATGAGCAGTTCTTC. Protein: CASSESSASYNEQFF.

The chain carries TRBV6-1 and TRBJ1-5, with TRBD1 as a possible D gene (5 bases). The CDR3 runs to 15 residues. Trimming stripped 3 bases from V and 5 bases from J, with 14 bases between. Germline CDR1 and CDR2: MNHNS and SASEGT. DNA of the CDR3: TGTGCCAGCAGTGATGGGGGTTTGTTCGATCAGCCCCAGCATTTT. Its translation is CASSDGGLFDQPQHF.

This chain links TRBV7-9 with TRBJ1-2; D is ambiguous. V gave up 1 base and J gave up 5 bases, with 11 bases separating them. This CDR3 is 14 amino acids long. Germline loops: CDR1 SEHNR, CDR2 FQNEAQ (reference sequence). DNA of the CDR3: TGTGCCAGCAGCTTAGTGGCAGAAGCTTATGGCTACACCTTC. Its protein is CASSLVAEAYGYTF.

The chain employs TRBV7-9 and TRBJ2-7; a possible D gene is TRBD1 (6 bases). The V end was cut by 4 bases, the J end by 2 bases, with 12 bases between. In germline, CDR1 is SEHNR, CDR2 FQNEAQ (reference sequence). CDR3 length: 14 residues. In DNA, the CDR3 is TGTGCCAGCAGCTGGCGACAGGTCCCCTACGAGCAGTACTTC. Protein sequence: CASSWRQVPYEQYF.

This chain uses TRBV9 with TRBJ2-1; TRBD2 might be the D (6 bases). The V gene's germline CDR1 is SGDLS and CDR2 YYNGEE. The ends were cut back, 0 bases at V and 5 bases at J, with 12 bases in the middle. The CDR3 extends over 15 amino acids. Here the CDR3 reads CASSVAGEPHNEQFF. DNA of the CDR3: TGTGCCAGCAGCGTAGCGGGAGAACCCCACAATGAGCAGTTCTTC.

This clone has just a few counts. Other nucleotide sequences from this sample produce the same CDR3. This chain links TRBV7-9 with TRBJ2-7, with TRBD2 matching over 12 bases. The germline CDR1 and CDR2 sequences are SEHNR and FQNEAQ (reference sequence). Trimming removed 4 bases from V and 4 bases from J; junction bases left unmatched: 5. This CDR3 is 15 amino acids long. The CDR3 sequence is CASSSGLAGPYEQYF. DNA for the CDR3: TGTGCCAGCAGCTCCGGACTAGCGGGACCATACGAGCAGTACTTC. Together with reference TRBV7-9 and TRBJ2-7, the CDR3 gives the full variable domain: DTGVSQNPRHKITKRGQNVTFRCDPISEHNRLYWYRQTLGQGPEFLTYFQNEAQLEKSRLLSDRFSAERPKGSFSTLEIQRTEQGDSAMYLCASSSGLAGPYEQYFGPGTRLTVT.

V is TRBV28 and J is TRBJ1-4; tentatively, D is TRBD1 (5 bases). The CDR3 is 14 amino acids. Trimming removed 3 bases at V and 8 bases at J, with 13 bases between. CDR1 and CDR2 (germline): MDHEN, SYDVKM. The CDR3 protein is CASSFYDRGEKLFF. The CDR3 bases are TGTGCCAGCAGTTTTTATGACAGAGGAGAAAAACTGTTTTTT.

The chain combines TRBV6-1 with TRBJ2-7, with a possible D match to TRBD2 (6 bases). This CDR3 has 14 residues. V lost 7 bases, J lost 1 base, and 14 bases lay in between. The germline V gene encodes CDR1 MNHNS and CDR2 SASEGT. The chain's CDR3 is CASNRLSGSYEQYF. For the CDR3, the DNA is TGTGCCAGCAATAGACTGAGCGGGTCCTACGAGCAGTACTTC.

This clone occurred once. As DNA, the CDR3 is TGTGCCATCAGTAGTAGCGGAGCCTCTAGCACAGATACGCAGTATTTT. It translates to CAISSSGASSTDTQYF. This chain uses TRBV10-3 with TRBJ2-3; possible D gene TRBD2, 6 bases. From germline, CDR1 is ENHRY and CDR2 SYGVKD. The V and J ends lost 5 bases and 0 bases respectively, with 15 bases between them. The CDR3 consists of 16 residues.

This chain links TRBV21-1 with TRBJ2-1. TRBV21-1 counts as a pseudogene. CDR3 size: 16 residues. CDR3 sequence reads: CASSKVWLPIYNEQFF. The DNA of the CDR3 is TGTGCCAGCAGCAAAGTTTGGCTACCTATCTACAATGAGCAGTTCTTC.

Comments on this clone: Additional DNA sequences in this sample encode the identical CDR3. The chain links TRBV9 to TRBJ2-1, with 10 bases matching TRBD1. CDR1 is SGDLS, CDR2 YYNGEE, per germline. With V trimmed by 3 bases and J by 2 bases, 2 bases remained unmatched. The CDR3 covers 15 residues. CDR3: CASSAGTGAYNEQFF. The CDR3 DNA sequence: TGTGCCAGCAGCGCAGGGACAGGGGCCTACAATGAGCAGTTCTTC.

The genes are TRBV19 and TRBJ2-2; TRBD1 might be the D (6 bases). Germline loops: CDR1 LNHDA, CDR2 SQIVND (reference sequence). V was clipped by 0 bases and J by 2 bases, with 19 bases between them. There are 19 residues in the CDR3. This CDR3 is CASSIDPYKGDINTGELFF. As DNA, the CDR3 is TGTGCCAGTAGTATAGATCCTTATAAAGGGGACATTAACACCGGGGAGCTGTTTTTT.

CDR3 amino acids: CASSLVGGTEPYEQYF. CDR3 in DNA: TGTGCCAGCAGCTTAGTGGGTGGGACCGAACCCTACGAGCAGTACTTC. V and J are TRBV7-9 and TRBJ2-7; tentatively, D is TRBD1 or TRBD2 (5 bases each). CDR1 and CDR2 from the germline V gene are SEHNR and FQNEAQ (reference sequence). Trimming took 1 base from V and 2 from J, leaving 15 bases between them. This CDR3 has 16 residues.

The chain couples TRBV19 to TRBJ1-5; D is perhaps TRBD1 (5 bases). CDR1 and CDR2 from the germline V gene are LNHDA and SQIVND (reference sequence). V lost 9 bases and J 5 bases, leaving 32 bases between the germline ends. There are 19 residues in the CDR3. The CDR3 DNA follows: TGTGCCAGGTCCACCCCGTTAGTCTCTGGGACGTTTACCGATCAGCCCCAGCATTTT. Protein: CARSTPLVSGTFTDQPQHF.